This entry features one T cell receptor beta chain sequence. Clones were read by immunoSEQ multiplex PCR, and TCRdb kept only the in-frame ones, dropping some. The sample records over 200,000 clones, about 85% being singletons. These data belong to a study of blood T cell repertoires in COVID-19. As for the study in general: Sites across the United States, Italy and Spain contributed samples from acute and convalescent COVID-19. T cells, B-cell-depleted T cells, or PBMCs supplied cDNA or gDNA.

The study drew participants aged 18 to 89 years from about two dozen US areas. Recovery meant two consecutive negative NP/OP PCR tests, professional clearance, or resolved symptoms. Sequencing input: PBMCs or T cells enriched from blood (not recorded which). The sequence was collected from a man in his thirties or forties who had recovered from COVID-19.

The CDR3 DNA sequence: TGCGCCAGCCGGGTGGGAAACACCATATATTTT. Residues: CASRVGNTIYF. This chain joins TRBV4-1 and TRBJ1-3; unclear D gene. Trimming stripped 8 bases from V and 4 bases from J, with 6 bases between. Germline V gene data show CDR1 as MGHRA and CDR2 as YSYEKL. The CDR3 covers 11 residues.